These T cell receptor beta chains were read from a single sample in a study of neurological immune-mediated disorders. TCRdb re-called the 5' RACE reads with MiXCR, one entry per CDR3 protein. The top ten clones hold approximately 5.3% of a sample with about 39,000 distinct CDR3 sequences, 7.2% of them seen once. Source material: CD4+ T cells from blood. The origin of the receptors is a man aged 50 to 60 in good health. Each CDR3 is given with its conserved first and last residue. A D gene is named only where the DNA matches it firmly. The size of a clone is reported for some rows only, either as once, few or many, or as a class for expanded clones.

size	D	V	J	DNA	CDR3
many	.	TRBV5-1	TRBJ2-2	TGCGCCAGCAGCTTGAATAGGGGGAACGCCGGGGAGCTGTTTTTT	CASSLNRGNAGELFF
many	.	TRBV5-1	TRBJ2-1	TGCGCCAGCAGCTCTTCTGGGACGGGGCACAATGAGCAGTTCTTC	CASSSSGTGHNEQFF
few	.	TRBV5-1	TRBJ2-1	TGCGCCAGCAGCTTGGGAGGCACCTCCTACAATGAGCAGTTCTTC	CASSLGGTSYNEQFF
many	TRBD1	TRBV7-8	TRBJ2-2	TGTGCCAGCAGCTTCGGGACAGGGGTCACCGGGGAGCTGTTTTTT	CASSFGTGVTGELFF
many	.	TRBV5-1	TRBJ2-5	TGCGCCAGCAGCGTCGGGGCTTCACTTCAAGAGACCCAGTACTTC	CASSVGASLQETQYF
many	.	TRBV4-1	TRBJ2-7	TGCGCCAGCAGCCAAGAAGTCGGTAAGAACCAATACGAGCAGTACTTC	CASSQEVGKNQYEQYF
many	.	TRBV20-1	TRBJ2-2	TGCAGTGCTAGAGATACGGGGGAGTCCGGCGGGGAGCTGTTTTTT	CSARDTGESGGELFF
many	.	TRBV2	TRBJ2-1	TGTGCCAGCAGGCCGACTAGTTACAATGAGCAGTTCTTC	CASRPTSYNEQFF
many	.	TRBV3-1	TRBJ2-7	TGTGCCAGCAGCCAAGCAGAGCATTTGTCCGAGCAGTACTTC	CASSQAEHLSEQYF
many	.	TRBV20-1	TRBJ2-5	TGCAGTGCTAGACTCCCCCCCAAGGAGACCCAGTACTTC	CSARLPPKETQYF
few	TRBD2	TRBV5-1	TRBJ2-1	TGCGCCAGCAGCTCAGTCGGGGGGGCCGGCTACAATGAGCAGTTCTTT	CASSSVGGAGYNEQFF
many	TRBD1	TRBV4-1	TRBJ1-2	TGCGCCAGCAGCCTCGGACAGGGCTCTGGCTACACCTTC	CASSLGQGSGYTF
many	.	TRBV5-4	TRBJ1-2	TGTGCCAGCAGCTACCCCGGGACTTCTTCGGTCGGCTACACCTTC	CASSYPGTSSVGYTF
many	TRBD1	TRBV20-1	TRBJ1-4	TGCAGTGCTATTGCGGGACAGGGAAGGGAAAAACTGTTTTTT	CSAIAGQGREKLFF
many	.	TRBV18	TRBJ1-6	TGTGCCAGCTCACCGGGACACCGCGATTCACCCCTCCACTTT	CASSPGHRDSPLHF
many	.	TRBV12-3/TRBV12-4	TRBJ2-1	TGTGCCAGCAGTTTGGGGGAGAGGAATCGGTTCTTC	CASSLGERNRFF
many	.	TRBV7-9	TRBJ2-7	TGTGCCAGCAGCTACGGTGGAGGGGACGAGCAGTACTTC	CASSYGGGDEQYF
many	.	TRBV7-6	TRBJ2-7	TGTGCCAGCAGCTTAAGAGGGCCGTCCTCCTACGAGCAGTACTTC	CASSLRGPSSYEQYF
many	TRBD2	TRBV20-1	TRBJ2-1	TGCAGTGCTGGGCGCCTAGCGGCTGTTGGGCAGTTCTTC	CSAGRLAAVGQFF
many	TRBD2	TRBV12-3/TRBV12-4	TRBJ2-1	TGTGCCAGCAGTTTTGGGACTAGCGAATTTTACAATGAGCAGTTCTTC	CASSFGTSEFYNEQFF
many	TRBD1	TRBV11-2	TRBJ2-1	TGTGCCAGCAGTGTGGGGGACAGAGTCTACAATGAGCAGTTCTTC	CASSVGDRVYNEQFF
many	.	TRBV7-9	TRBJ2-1	TGTGCCAGCAGCCCCGAAGGGCACGCTGAGCAGTTCTTC	CASSPEGHAEQFF
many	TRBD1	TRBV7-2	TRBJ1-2	TGTGCCAGCAGCTATCGACAGGGTTCCGGCTATGGCTACACCTTC	CASSYRQGSGYGYTF
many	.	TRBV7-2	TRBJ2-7	TGTGCCAGCAGCTCCCGGGACCGTGGCCCCTACGAGCAGTACTTC	CASSSRDRGPYEQYF
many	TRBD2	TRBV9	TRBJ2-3	TGTGCCAGCAGCGGGGGGACTAGCGGGAGAGGAATCATCACAGATACGCAGTATTTT	CASSGGTSGRGIITDTQYF
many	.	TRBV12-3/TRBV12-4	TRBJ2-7	TGTGCCAGCAGTTTAGGGCATACCGCGGGGGAGCAGTACTTC	CASSLGHTAGEQYF
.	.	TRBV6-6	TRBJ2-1	TGTGCCAGCAGTTACCTGGATGAGCAGTTCTTC	CASSYLDEQFF
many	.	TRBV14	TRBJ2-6	TGTGCCAGCAGCCAAGTTGAGGCAAGCGTCCTGACTTTC	CASSQVEASVLTF
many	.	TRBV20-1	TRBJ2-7	TGCAGTGCTAGAGTTCGGTCTTCCGCCCGGCCCCACGAGCAGTACTTC	CSARVRSSARPHEQYF
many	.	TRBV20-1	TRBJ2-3	TGCAGTGCTGCCGAGTGGGGGGCTAAAACAGATACGCAGTATTTT	CSAAEWGAKTDTQYF
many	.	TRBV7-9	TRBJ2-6	TGTGCCAGCAGCAAATCAGGGGCTGGGGCCAACGTCCTGACTTTC	CASSKSGAGANVLTF
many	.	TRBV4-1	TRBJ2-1	TGCGCCAGCAGCCGCGGTATTGGGCAGACCTCCTACAATGAGCAGTTCTTC	CASSRGIGQTSYNEQFF
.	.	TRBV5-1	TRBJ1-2	TGCGCCAGCAGCTTGGGAGGGGGAGACGGTGGCTACACCTTC	CASSLGGGDGGYTF
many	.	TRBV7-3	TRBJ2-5	TGTGCCAGCAGCTTAAGGGTTTGGGAGACCCAGTACTTC	CASSLRVWETQYF
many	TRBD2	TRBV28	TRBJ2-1	TGTGCCACTTCGGGGCGGGAGCATTACAATGAGCAGTTCTTC	CATSGREHYNEQFF
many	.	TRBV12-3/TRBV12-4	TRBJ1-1	TGTGCCAGCAGCTACCAGGGACAAGCTTTCTTT	CASSYQGQAFF
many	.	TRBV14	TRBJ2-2	TGTGCCAGCAGCCTCTCCCGACACCCCACCGGGGAGCTGTTTTTT	CASSLSRHPTGELFF
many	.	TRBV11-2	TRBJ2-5	TGTGCCAGCAGCCCCCCGGGGGCGCGAGAGACCCAGTACTTC	CASSPPGARETQYF
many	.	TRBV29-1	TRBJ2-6	TGCAGCGTTGCTTCTGGGGCCAACGTCCTGACTTTC	CSVASGANVLTF
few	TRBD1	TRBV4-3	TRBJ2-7	TGCGCCAGCAGCCTCGACCAGGGGGCGCCCTACGAGCAGTACTTC	CASSLDQGAPYEQYF
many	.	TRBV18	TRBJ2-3	TGTGCCAGCTCACCACCGTTACAGAGCACAGATACGCAGTATTTT	CASSPPLQSTDTQYF
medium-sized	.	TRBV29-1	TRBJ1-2	TGCAGCGTTAAAGAAGGAGGCAGACCTGTGGGCTACACCTTC	CSVKEGGRPVGYTF
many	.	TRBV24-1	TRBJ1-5	TGTGCCACCAGTGAAAGGGGGAGGGGAAACAATCAGCCCCAGCATTTT	CATSERGRGNNQPQHF
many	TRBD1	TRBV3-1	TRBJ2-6	TGTGCCAGCAGCCTCACAGGGGCCGGGGCCAACGTCCTGACTTTC	CASSLTGAGANVLTF
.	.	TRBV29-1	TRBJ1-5	TGTAGCGTTGGGGACCATAATCAGCCCCAGCATTTT	CSVGDHNQPQHF
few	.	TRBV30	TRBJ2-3	TGTGCCTGGAGTAAGAGGGGGGCAGATACGCAGTATTTT	CAWSKRGADTQYF
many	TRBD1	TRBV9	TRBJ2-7	TGTGCCAGCAGCGCCCAGGGACAGACCTACGAGCAGTACTTC	CASSAQGQTYEQYF
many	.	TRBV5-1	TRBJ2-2	TGCGCCAGCAGCTTGGTTCTAAACACCGGGGAGCTGTTTTTT	CASSLVLNTGELFF
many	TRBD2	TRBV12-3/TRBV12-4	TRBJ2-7	TGTGCCAGCAGTGGTCCGGGACTAGCGAGCTACGAGCAGTACTTC	CASSGPGLASYEQYF
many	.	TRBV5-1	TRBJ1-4	TGCGCCAGCAGCTTGGGGGCCGGAGGTGAAAAACTGTTTTTT	CASSLGAGGEKLFF
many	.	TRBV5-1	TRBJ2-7	TGCGCCAGCAGCTTGGCCGTGGGGACCTTCAACGAGCAGTACTTC	CASSLAVGTFNEQYF
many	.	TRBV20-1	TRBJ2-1	TGCAGTGCTAGTGGGGGATACAATGAGCAGTTCTTC	CSASGGYNEQFF
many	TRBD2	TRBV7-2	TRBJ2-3	TGTGCCAGCAGCCGACTAGCGGATACGCAGTATTTT	CASSRLADTQYF
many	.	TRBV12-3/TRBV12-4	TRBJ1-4	TGTGCCAGCAGTGTCCGACAGGTGCCCAGTGAAAAACTGTTTTTT	CASSVRQVPSEKLFF
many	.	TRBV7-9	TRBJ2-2	TGTGCCAGCAGTACCAGGGGGAACACCGGGGAGCTGTTTTTT	CASSTRGNTGELFF
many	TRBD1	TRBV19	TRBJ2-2	TGTGCCAGTAGTGTGGACAGGTCCGGGGAGCTGTTTTTT	CASSVDRSGELFF
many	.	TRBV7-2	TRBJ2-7	TGTGCCAGCAGCTTAAGAGGCCTTGTCACCTACGAGCAGTACTTC	CASSLRGLVTYEQYF
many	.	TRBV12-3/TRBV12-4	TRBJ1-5	TGTGCCAGCAGACCAGGGGATCAGCCCCAGCATTTT	CASRPGDQPQHF
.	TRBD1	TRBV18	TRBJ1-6	TGTGCCAGCTCACTACACAGGGGTGGGAATTCACCCCTCCACTTT	CASSLHRGGNSPLHF
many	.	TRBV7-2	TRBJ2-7	TGTGCCAGCAGCTTATGGGGTGAGATCTACGAGCAGTACTTC	CASSLWGEIYEQYF